The sequence of this T cell receptor beta chain was determined in a study of T-cell memory formation after mild COVID-19. TCRdb recomputed calls from the 5' RACE reads with MiXCR, one row per CDR3 protein. The repertoire has approximately 100,000 distinct CDR3 sequences, over 8.5% of them found once; the top ten carry roughly 40%. Trimming pared 4 bases from V and 5 bases from J, leaving 10 bases between. The CDR3 runs 14 residues. Germline loops: CDR1 KGHDR, CDR2 SFDVKD. The sequencing input was PBMCs or a T cell subset sorted from them (not recorded which). The chain employs TRBV24-1 and TRBJ2-2, with D maybe TRBD1 (6 bases). This clonotype was obtained from a man younger than 35 who had mild COVID-19 (a few samples of this study predate the infection). Cell type and time point are not known. The CDR3 DNA is TGTGCCACCAGTGAGATTGGGACAACCGGGGAGCTGTTTTTT. Its translation: CATSEIGTTGELFF.